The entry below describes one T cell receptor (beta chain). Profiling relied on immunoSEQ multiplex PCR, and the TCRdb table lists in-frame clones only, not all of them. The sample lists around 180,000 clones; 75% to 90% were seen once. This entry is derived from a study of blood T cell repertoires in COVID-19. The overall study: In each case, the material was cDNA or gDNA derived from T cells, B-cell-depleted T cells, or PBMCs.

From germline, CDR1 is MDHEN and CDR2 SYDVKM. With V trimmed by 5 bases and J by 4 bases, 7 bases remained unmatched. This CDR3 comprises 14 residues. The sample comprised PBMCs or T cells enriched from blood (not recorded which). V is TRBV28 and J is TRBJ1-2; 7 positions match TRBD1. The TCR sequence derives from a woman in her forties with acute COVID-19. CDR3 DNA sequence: TGTGCCAGCAGTGCCGCGGGACAGTTCTATGGCTACACCTTC. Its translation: CASSAAGQFYGYTF.